This T cell receptor beta chain stems from a study of T cell responses to AZD1222 COVID-19 vaccine. The V and J ends lost 5 bases and 3 bases respectively, with 8 bases between them. CDR1 and CDR2 from the germline V gene are MNHEY and SMNVEV (reference sequence). This CDR3 spans 12 amino acids. The repertoire was sequenced with immunoSEQ multiplex PCR; TCRdb's copy has only in-frame clones and lacks some. Among about 120,000 clones listed, about 87% were seen once. Study findings and constraints: Rises in breadth and depth of Spike-specific TCRs came after two AZD1222 doses.

About this clone itself: Its specificity is not known.

The source material was peripheral blood, sampled on day 0 of AZD1222 vaccination. The chain recombines TRBV27 with TRBJ2-7; D uncertain. The clonotype originates from an adult in good health. The CDR3 sequence: CASSPYSYEQYF. CDR3 bases: TGTGCCAGCAGTCCGTACAGCTACGAGCAGTACTTC.